The clone carrying this T cell receptor beta chain was seen a single time. The record originates from a study of blood T cell repertoires in COVID-19. Study summary: COVID-19 samples, acute and convalescent, were from the United States, Italy and Spain. The cDNA or gDNA used as material had been derived from T cells, B-cell-depleted T cells, or PBMCs.

Per the original data handling: Amplification of reference gene primers was used by the study to estimate nucleated cell counts. Here immunoSEQ multiplex PCR was the method, and the copy in TCRdb shows in-frame clones only, minus some. The V and J calls and clone size are taken from that table; D and trimming were inferred from the DNA. The sample holds 140,000 or so clones, 78% seen once. Sample: peripheral blood. The receptor comes from an older woman with acute or convalescent COVID-19.

The CDR3 region has the DNA TGTGCCAGCAGTGACACCCCGGAGCAGGTAAGGGGGCAGTACTTC. The encoded protein is CASSDTPEQVRGQYF. This chain connects TRBV6-4 to TRBJ2-7; a possible D gene is TRBD1 (5 bases). V shed 2 bases and J shed 9 bases, with 20 bases lying between them. CDR3 size: 15 residues. CDR1 and CDR2 from the germline V gene are MRHNA and SNTAGT.